What follows are 32 T cell receptor beta chains derived from one specimen sequenced in a study of shared clonotypes between healthy human individuals. Profiled with immunoSEQ multiplex PCR; TCRdb holds only in-frame clones, not every one. Among millions of clones listed, around 95% were seen once. Sequencing was carried out using naive CD4+ T cells sorted from blood. Subset indicated: CD45RA+ positively selected. The receptors come from a man aged 18 to 29 in good health.

The rearrangement links TRBV30 to TRBJ1-5; 12 bases fit TRBD1. V was clipped by 3 bases and J by 6 bases; unmatched bases: 3. The germline V gene encodes CDR1 GTSNPN and CDR2 SVGIG (reference sequence). The CDR3 spans 14 residues. The CDR3 reads CAWRGTGGLQPQHF. The CDR3, as DNA: TGTGCCTGGAGGGGGACAGGGGGCCTTCAGCCCCAGCATTTT.

J is TRBJ2-2 and V is TRBV11-2; D not certain. CDR1 SGHAT and CDR2 FQNNGV come from the germline V gene. V lost 5 bases and J 4 bases, leaving 11 bases between the germline ends. This CDR3 comprises 14 residues. The CDR3 protein is CASSPSPITGELFF. CDR3 nucleotide sequence: TGTGCCAGCAGCCCGTCGCCCATCACCGGGGAGCTGTTTTTT.

The sample holds one count of this clone. The chain's CDR3 is CASRSDRGDPLHF. CDR3 coding DNA: TGTGCCAGCAGATCAGACAGGGGGGATCCCCTCCACTTT. This chain uses TRBV6-5 with TRBJ1-6, with 9 bases identical to TRBD1. The CDR3 consists of 13 residues. V trimming: 6 bases; J trimming: 13 bases; junction bases outside the gene matches: 7. The germline gives CDR1 MNHEY, CDR2 SVGAGI.

Written as DNA, the CDR3 is TGTGCCAGTAGTATTGCCCAGACTGGAAACACCATATATTTT. This sequence encodes CASSIAQTGNTIYF. The chain recombines TRBV19 with TRBJ1-3; D is undetermined. There are 14 residues in the CDR3. Germline V lookup: CDR1 LNHDA, CDR2 SQIVND (reference sequence). V was clipped by 3 bases and J by 2 bases, with 8 bases between them.

The V and J genes are TRBV4-1 and TRBJ2-5; 7 bases are a match to TRBD1. This CDR3 region has 16 residues. J lost 4 bases, V lost 0 bases, and 8 bases had no gene match. Germline V gene sequence: CDR1 MGHRA, CDR2 YSYEKL. The chain's CDR3 is CASSQDTGAASETQYF. DNA of the CDR3: TGCGCCAGCAGCCAAGATACAGGGGCCGCGTCAGAGACCCAGTACTTC.

The V gene is TRBV5-1, the J gene TRBJ1-1, with 7 bases aligning to TRBD1. The J segment lost 1 base and the V segment lost 4 bases, leaving 7 bases of the junction unmatched. Germline loops: CDR1 SGHRS, CDR2 YFSETQ. The length of the CDR3 is 15 residues. The CDR3 DNA is TGCGCCAGCAGCCCCGGGACAGTTCAGAACACTGAAGCTTTCTTT. Its protein is CASSPGTVQNTEAFF.

The chain has TRBV28 and TRBJ1-1, with 11 bases fitting TRBD1. CDR3 size: 14 residues. The V and J ends lost 6 bases and 6 bases, in that order; junction bases with no gene match: 6. CDR1 and CDR2 from the germline V gene are MDHEN and SYDVKM. The chain's CDR3 is CASSPQGQGAEAFF. The CDR3 DNA sequence: TGTGCCAGCAGCCCACAGGGACAGGGGGCTGAAGCTTTCTTT.

The rearrangement joins TRBV10-3 to TRBJ2-2; 8 bases map to TRBD2. The V gene's germline CDR1 is ENHRY and CDR2 SYGVKD. V shed 6 bases, J shed 5 bases, and the junction held 17 bases outside the gene matches. This CDR3 contains 18 residues. The CDR3 DNA is TGTGCCATCAGGATCCAACTGCCCAGCGGGAGTGGTACCGGGGAGCTGTTTTTT. Its protein product is CAIRIQLPSGSGTGELFF.

The rearrangement joins TRBV21-1 to TRBJ1-2; the table's TRBD1 call for D was not verified on the DNA. TRBV21-1 is annotated as a pseudogene. This CDR3 is 14 amino acids long. Here the CDR3 reads CASSTPGQRYGYTF. As DNA, the CDR3 is TGTGCCAGCAGCACACCGGGACAGAGGTATGGCTACACCTTC.

CDR3 sequence: CASSQPGQGFYEQYF. As DNA, the CDR3 is TGTGCCAGCTCACAACCGGGACAGGGGTTCTACGAGCAGTACTTC. The gene calls are TRBV18 and TRBJ2-7; TRBD1 matches 10 bases. The CDR3 covers 15 residues. Germline V lookup: CDR1 KGHSH, CDR2 LQKENI. Trimming removed 4 bases from V and 3 bases from J; junction bases left unmatched: 6.

CDR3 residues: CSARGGAQYF. The CDR3 DNA follows: TGCAGTGCTAGAGGGGGGGCTCAGTACTTC. This chain uses TRBV20-1 with TRBJ2-7; perhaps D is TRBD1 or TRBD2 (6 bases each). The CDR3 sequence is 10 residues long. The V end was cut by 1 base, the J end by 10 bases, with 8 bases between. Germline V gene data show CDR1 as DFQATT and CDR2 as SNEGSKA (reference sequence).

The genes are TRBV5-1 and TRBJ2-2; TRBD2 matches 7 bases. The CDR3 spans 14 residues. Germline V gene lookup returns CDR1 SGHRS and CDR2 YFSETQ. Trimming at V came to 7 bases and at J to 2 bases, leaving 5 bases not matched to a gene. The CDR3 DNA follows: TGCGCCAGCTTGCGGGAGTCCAACACCGGGGAGCTGTTTTTT. Translated, it gives CASLRESNTGELFF.

In the case of this clone: Different DNA sequences within this sample yield the same CDR3. The V call is TRBV27, the J call TRBJ2-7; D ambiguous. CDR1 is MNHEY, CDR2 SMNVEV, per germline (reference sequence). Between the trimmed V and J ends, which lost 0 bases and 4 bases, there was a span of 7 bases. The CDR3 totals 13 residues. The CDR3 coding sequence is TGTGCCAGCAGTTTATCACCCCGATACGAGCAGTACTTC. Protein: CASSLSPRYEQYF.

A word on this clone: At one end, the junction sequence differs from germline, possibly due to a read error. The V call is TRBV28, the J call TRBJ1-1; D might be TRBD1 (6 bases). The CDR3 loop spans 15 amino acids. The germline V gene has CDR1 MDHEN and CDR2 SYDVKM. The CDR3 DNA is TGTGCCACCAGTGATCCCGGGACATTTAACACTGAAGCTTTCTTT. It is translated as CATSDPGTFNTEAFF.

V is TRBV5-4 and J is TRBJ2-7; 9 bases are shared with TRBD1. CDR3 length equals 15 residues. Per the germline V gene, CDR1 is SGHNT and CDR2 is YYREEE (reference sequence). V lost 3 bases, J lost 0 bases, and 4 bases stayed unmatched. CDR3 sequence (DNA): TGTGCCAGCAGCTCCGGGACAGGGATCTCCTACGAGCAGTACTTC. Protein product: CASSSGTGISYEQYF.

The chain joins TRBV11-1 to TRBJ2-7, with TRBD1 matching over 8 bases. V was clipped by 5 bases and J by 3 bases; unmatched bases: 6. CDR1 and CDR2 (germline): SGHAT, FQDESV (reference sequence). The CDR3 is 14 amino acids. The CDR3 DNA sequence: TGTGCCAGCAGCGCCACGACAGGGGTCTACGAGCAGTACTTC. Residues: CASSATTGVYEQYF.

The V and J genes are TRBV5-4 and TRBJ2-5; 14 bases are a match to TRBD2. Germline V CDR1 and CDR2: SGHNT, YYREEE (reference sequence). V lost 5 bases and J lost 6; bases outside the gene matches: 6. The CDR3 totals 15 residues. The CDR3 spells CASRQGTSGSQTQYF. CDR3 nucleotides: TGTGCCAGCAGACAAGGGACTAGCGGGAGTCAGACCCAGTACTTC.

The chain uses TRBV6-1 and TRBJ2-2; 8 positions agree with TRBD1. CDR3 length equals 15 residues. Per germline, CDR1 MNHNS and CDR2 SASEGT. V lost 6 bases and J lost 6; bases outside the gene matches: 9. The CDR3 is CASSATGGSSGELFF. As DNA, the CDR3 is TGTGCCAGCAGCGCTACAGGGGGTAGTTCCGGGGAGCTGTTTTTT.

The table lists this clone with a few counts. This sequence joins TRBV14 and TRBJ1-1, with 9 bases lining up with TRBD1. The CDR3 contains 14 residues. CDR1 is SGHDN, CDR2 FVKESK, per germline. V dropped 7 bases and J dropped 4; count of bases not matched to a gene: 7. The DNA of the CDR3 is TGTGCCAGCAATCACAGGGGGCGCGGCACTGAAGCTTTCTTT. Translated: CASNHRGRGTEAFF.

This chain uses TRBV6-5 with TRBJ1-1; 8 nucleotides line up with TRBD1. V dropped 5 bases and J dropped 3; count of bases not matched to a gene: 8. The CDR3 has 15 residues. Germline V gene data show CDR1 as MNHEY and CDR2 as SVGAGI. The CDR3 loop reads CASSPTGRGHTEAFF. The CDR3 region has the DNA TGTGCCAGCAGTCCCACCGGCAGGGGGCACACTGAAGCTTTCTTT.

The rearrangement uses TRBV5-4 and TRBJ2-3; D ambiguous. Germline V gene data show CDR1 as SGHNT and CDR2 as YYREEE (reference sequence). CDR3 length equals 13 residues. Trimming stripped 4 bases from V and 7 bases from J, with 13 bases between. Here the CDR3 DNA reads TGTGCCAGCAGCACGCCGGACCAGCATACGCAGTATTTT. Translated, it gives CASSTPDQHTQYF.

V is TRBV9 and J is TRBJ2-3; D gene unclear. The V end was cut by 1 base, the J end by 2 bases, with 8 bases between. This CDR3 has 14 amino acids. Germline CDR1 reads SGDLS; CDR2 reads YYNGEE. Here the CDR3 DNA reads TGTGCCAGCAGCGTACTGGGTTACACAGATACGCAGTATTTT. Its translation: CASSVLGYTDTQYF.

This chain joins TRBV10-3 and TRBJ1-2; 7 nucleotides align to TRBD1. The CDR3 contains 14 residues. Germline V CDR1 and CDR2: ENHRY, SYGVKD. The junction had 4 bases not matched to a gene; V was cut back by 3 bases and J by 3 bases. CDR3 loop: CAISEGDRDYGYTF. As DNA, the CDR3 is TGTGCCATCAGTGAAGGGGACAGAGACTATGGCTACACCTTC.

This rearrangement joins TRBV6-5 to TRBJ2-7, with D possibly matching TRBD2 (6 bases). Germline V gene sequence: CDR1 MNHEY, CDR2 SVGAGI. This CDR3 spans 14 amino acids. V was shortened by 2 bases and J by 7 bases, with 15 bases between the two germline ends. DNA for the CDR3: TGTGCCAGCAGTTACGGGGGGACCGGGGGTGAGCAGTACTTC. It translates to CASSYGGTGGEQYF.

The gene calls are TRBV18 and TRBJ1-4; 7 positions agree with TRBD1. Germline-derived CDR1 and CDR2 are KGHSH and LQKENI. The CDR3 is 19 residues long. V shed 6 bases and J 0 bases; nucleotides not matched to a gene: 16. CDR3 in amino acids: CASSSGTAYYHATNEKLFF. DNA for the CDR3: TGTGCCAGCTCGTCCGGGACAGCTTACTACCATGCAACTAATGAAAAACTGTTTTTT.

The chain recombines TRBV7-2 with TRBJ2-1; no definite D call. This CDR3 spans 15 amino acids. V gave up 1 base and J gave up 0 bases, with 7 bases separating them. The germline V gene has CDR1 SGHTA and CDR2 FQGNSA. The CDR3 sequence is CASSLVASSYNEQFF. The CDR3 coding sequence is TGTGCCAGCAGCTTAGTGGCCAGCTCCTACAATGAGCAGTTCTTC.

J is TRBJ2-1 and V is TRBV5-1, with 11 bases fitting TRBD2. The germline CDR1 and CDR2 sequences are SGHRS and YFSETQ. With 2 bases clipped from V and 5 bases from J, the junction kept 6 bases outside the gene matches. The length of the CDR3 is 16 residues. The CDR3 is CASSFTSGSTDNEQFF. The CDR3 DNA reads TGCGCCAGCAGCTTCACTAGCGGGAGTACCGACAATGAGCAGTTCTTC. Variable domain in full (rest from reference TRBV5-1 and TRBJ2-1): KAGVTQTPRYLIKTRGQQVTLSCSPISGHRSVSWYQQTPGQGLQFLFEYFSETQRNKGNFPGRFSGRQFSNSRSEMNVSTLELGDSALYLCASSFTSGSTDNEQFFGPGTRLTVL.

This chain joins TRBV2 and TRBJ2-5; 8 bases map to TRBD2. The CDR3 loop spans 15 amino acids. V lost 10 bases, J lost 3 bases, and 13 bases stayed unmatched. Per the germline V gene, CDR1 is SNHLY and CDR2 is FYNNEI. CDR3: CATSLQGLGKETQYF. The CDR3 DNA reads as TGTGCCACTTCTCTACAGGGACTAGGAAAAGAGACCCAGTACTTC.

In nucleotides, the CDR3 is TGCGCCAGCAGCTTGGCCCCTGGGACAGGGGGGGAAGATGGCTACACCTTC. Amino acids: CASSLAPGTGGEDGYTF. J is TRBJ1-2 and V is TRBV5-1, with 11 nucleotides matching TRBD1. Germline values: CDR1 SGHRS, CDR2 YFSETQ. Trimming took 0 bases from V and 6 from J; bases not matched to a gene: 10. The length of the CDR3 is 17 residues.

This chain uses TRBV6-5 with TRBJ2-1; D might be TRBD1 (6 bases). The V end was cut by 6 bases, the J end by 6 bases, with 15 bases between. Germline lookup yields CDR1 MNHEY and CDR2 SVGAGI. The CDR3 loop spans 14 amino acids. The CDR3 region has the DNA TGTGCCAGCAGCCGAGGGGGACCGGGCAATGAGCAGTTCTTC. Amino acids: CASSRGGPGNEQFF.

This clone has just a few counts. V and J are TRBV4-1 and TRBJ2-7; the match to TRBD1 covers 8 bases. The germline CDR1 and CDR2 sequences are MGHRA and YSYEKL. CDR3 size: 15 residues. The V gene end was trimmed by 3 bases and the J gene end by 6 bases; junction bases not matched to a gene: 10. The CDR3 region is CASSHPGQGTREQYF. In DNA form, the CDR3 reads TGCGCCAGCAGCCACCCCGGACAGGGAACACGCGAGCAGTACTTC.

The rearrangement joins TRBV2 to TRBJ1-6; D gene unclear. This CDR3 has 15 amino acids. V was trimmed by 4 bases and J by 0 bases, leaving 7 bases between them. CDR1 and CDR2 from the germline V gene are SNHLY and FYNNEI. CDR3 sequence: CASSGPSSYNSPLHF. The CDR3 bases are TGTGCCAGCAGTGGACCGAGCTCCTATAATTCACCCCTCCACTTT.